The 27 T cell receptor beta chains below were found in one sample sequenced in a study of cytomegalovirus exposure and HLA in healthy donors. PCR was performed using 60 Vbeta and 13 Jbeta primers. The repertoire was sequenced with immunoSEQ multiplex PCR; TCRdb's copy has only in-frame clones and lacks some. Found here are about 170,000 clones; the top ten clones hold around 1.4%. The sequencing input was PBMCs. These receptors were obtained from a woman aged 60 to 75 in good health and CMV-seronegative.

CDR3 sequence reads: CASSPPSGENEQFF. CDR3 coding DNA: TGTGCCAGCTCACCACCCTCCGGGGAGAATGAGCAGTTCTTC. The rearrangement links TRBV18 to TRBJ2-1; weak D call: TRBD2 (5 bases). Trimming removed 0 bases at V and 7 bases at J, with 10 bases between. This CDR3 region has 14 residues. Germline V lookup: CDR1 KGHSH, CDR2 LQKENI. Drawing the rest from reference TRBV18 and TRBJ2-1, the complete variable domain is NAGVMQNPRHLVRRRGQEARLRCSPMKGHSHVYWYRQLPEEGLKFMVYLQKENIIDESGMPKERFSAEFPKEGPSILRIQQVVRGDSAAYFCASSPPSGENEQFFGPGTRLTVL.

This sequence joins TRBV5-4 and TRBJ2-3, with TRBD2 identical over 7 bases. CDR1 SGHNT and CDR2 YYREEE come from the germline V gene (reference sequence). The CDR3 extends over 15 amino acids. Trimming at V came to 6 bases and at J to 0 bases, leaving 7 bases not matched to a gene. CDR3 DNA sequence: TGTGCCAGCACCCCTAGCGGCCATAGCACAGATACGCAGTATTTT. Translating gives CASTPSGHSTDTQYF.

V usage is TRBV7-8 and J usage is TRBJ1-1; no reliable D call. V was trimmed by 2 bases and J by 2 bases, leaving 9 bases between them. The CDR3 loop spans 14 amino acids. CDR1 and CDR2 from the germline V gene are SGHVS and FQNEAQ. Here the CDR3 reads CASSLRRLNTEAFF. CDR3 bases: TGTGCCAGCAGCTTAAGGAGACTTAACACTGAAGCTTTCTTT.

The J gene is TRBJ2-2, the V gene TRBV5-1, with 7 bases that match TRBD2. This CDR3 is built from 14 residues. The J segment lost 2 bases and the V segment lost 5 bases, leaving 3 bases of the junction unmatched. Per the germline V gene, CDR1 is SGHRS and CDR2 is YFSETQ. In DNA, the CDR3 is TGCGCCAGCAGTCCTAGCGGTAACACCGGGGAGCTGTTTTTT. Its protein product is CASSPSGNTGELFF.

The gene calls are TRBV10-3 and TRBJ2-5; D gene uncertain. The CDR3 has 14 residues. CDR1 and CDR2 from the germline V gene are ENHRY and SYGVKD. The V and J ends lost 0 bases and 5 bases respectively, with 10 bases between them. The CDR3 spells CAISESRSRETQYF. The CDR3 DNA sequence: TGTGCCATCAGTGAGTCCAGGTCACGGGAGACCCAGTACTTC.

J is TRBJ2-5 and V is TRBV28, with TRBD1 as a possible D gene (5 bases). V lost 7 bases, J lost 2 bases, and 26 bases lay in between. Germline V gene data show CDR1 as MDHEN and CDR2 as SYDVKM. This CDR3 region has 18 residues. The CDR3 DNA sequence: TGTGCCAGCAAACTTGTTGGACCTGACACAACAGGTCAAGAGACCCAGTACTTC. Protein: CASKLVGPDTTGQETQYF.

V and J are TRBV18 and TRBJ1-2; 9 bases agree with TRBD1. The germline V gene encodes CDR1 KGHSH and CDR2 LQKENI. J lost 8 bases, V lost 3 bases, and 4 bases had no gene match. The CDR3 is 13 residues long. The chain's CDR3 is CASSPGQGNGYTF. The CDR3 DNA sequence: TGTGCCAGCTCACCTGGACAGGGGAACGGCTACACCTTC.

This chain joins TRBV7-9 and TRBJ2-1, with TRBD1 as a possible D gene (5 bases). The CDR3 extends over 12 amino acids. CDR1 is SEHNR, CDR2 FQNEAQ, per germline (reference sequence). Trimming took 2 bases from V and 8 from J, leaving 7 bases between them. The CDR3 spells CASSLRGYEQFF. The CDR3 coding sequence is TGTGCCAGCAGCTTAAGGGGATATGAGCAGTTCTTC.

V usage is TRBV27 and J usage is TRBJ1-1; 7 nucleotides align to TRBD1. Unmatched junction bases numbered 8, after V lost 5 bases and J lost 5 bases. The CDR3 sequence is 14 residues long. Germline-derived CDR1 and CDR2 are MNHEY and SMNVEV (reference sequence). CDR3 loop: CASSRDRVRTEAFF. The CDR3, as DNA: TGTGCCAGCAGTAGAGACAGGGTGAGGACTGAAGCTTTCTTT.

The chain is built from TRBV5-6 and TRBJ2-2; D ambiguous. The CDR3 spans 12 residues. Germline V gene data show CDR1 as SGHDT and CDR2 as YYEEEE. Between the trimmed V and J ends, which lost 4 bases and 7 bases, there was a span of 8 bases. CDR3 DNA: TGTGCCAGCAGCGTTGAGATCGGGGAGCTGTTTTTT. This encodes CASSVEIGELFF.

The rearrangement uses TRBV5-4 and TRBJ2-7; 7 bases line up with TRBD1. J lost 3 bases, V lost 5 bases, and 5 bases had no gene match. The CDR3 is 13 amino acids. From germline, CDR1 is SGHNT and CDR2 YYREEE (reference sequence). As DNA, the CDR3 is TGTGCCAGCAGTGGGGGACAGAGCTACGAGCAGTACTTC. Translated, it gives CASSGGQSYEQYF.

The rearrangement links TRBV5-1 to TRBJ2-7, with 9 bases lining up with TRBD1. The CDR3 has 14 amino acids. With V trimmed by 4 bases and J by 2 bases, 4 bases remained unmatched. Germline CDR1 SGHRS, CDR2 YFSETQ. CDR3 sequence reads: CASSPRDRAYEQYF. The CDR3 DNA follows: TGCGCCAGCAGCCCCCGGGACAGGGCCTACGAGCAGTACTTC. The variable domain in full, completed from reference TRBV5-1 and TRBJ2-7, reads KAGVTQTPRYLIKTRGQQVTLSCSPISGHRSVSWYQQTPGQGLQFLFEYFSETQRNKGNFPGRFSGRQFSNSRSEMNVSTLELGDSALYLCASSPRDRAYEQYFGPGTRLTVT.

CDR3 region: CASSLAPDGVYGYTF. As DNA, the CDR3 is TGTGCCAGCAGCTTAGCGCCCGACGGGGTCTATGGCTACACCTTC. The J gene is TRBJ1-2, the V gene TRBV7-2; D not resolved. The CDR3 spans 15 residues. With 0 bases removed from V and 4 bases from J, the gap between germline ends came to 12 bases. CDR1 and CDR2 (germline): SGHTA, FQGNSA.

The chain has TRBV5-1 and TRBJ1-1; 10 bases fit TRBD1. From germline, CDR1 is SGHRS and CDR2 YFSETQ. CDR3 length equals 16 residues. With 3 bases clipped from V and 0 bases from J, the junction kept 5 bases outside the gene matches. CDR3 loop: CASSSTGGRMNTEAFF. The DNA for the CDR3 is TGCGCCAGCAGCTCGACAGGGGGCCGTATGAACACTGAAGCTTTCTTT.

The chain combines TRBV25-1 with TRBJ1-1; maybe TRBD1 (5 bases). Germline V gives CDR1 MGHDK, CDR2 SYGVNS. There are 14 residues in the CDR3. The ends were cut back, 0 bases at V and 4 bases at J, with 9 bases in the middle. The CDR3 loop is CASSEYREVTEAFF. The DNA of the CDR3 is TGTGCCAGCAGTGAATACAGGGAGGTCACTGAAGCTTTCTTT.

The gene calls are TRBV7-2 and TRBJ1-1; D ambiguous. The germline V gene has CDR1 SGHTA and CDR2 FQGNSA. The CDR3 runs to 14 residues. Trimming stripped 5 bases from V and 6 bases from J, with 16 bases between. The CDR3 here is CASSPMESMAEAFF. The CDR3 nucleotides are TGTGCCAGCAGCCCCATGGAGTCGATGGCTGAAGCTTTCTTT.

This chain connects TRBV5-1 to TRBJ2-7; maybe TRBD2 (6 bases). Trimming stripped 0 bases from V and 2 bases from J, with 15 bases between. The length of the CDR3 is 16 residues. From germline, CDR1 is SGHRS and CDR2 YFSETQ. DNA of the CDR3: TGCGCCAGCAGCTTGGGACGGGAGAGGATAACCTACGAGCAGTACTTC. Translated, it gives CASSLGRERITYEQYF.

J is TRBJ2-7 and V is TRBV5-1, with 10 bases matching TRBD2. The germline V gene encodes CDR1 SGHRS and CDR2 YFSETQ. This CDR3 is built from 14 residues. The J segment lost 5 bases and the V segment lost 0 bases, leaving 2 bases of the junction unmatched. The CDR3 bases are TGCGCCAGCAGCTTGGGCCTAGCGGGAGACGAGCAGTACTTC. Translated, it gives CASSLGLAGDEQYF.

The CDR3: CASSNLQGSNTEAFF. CDR3 nucleotide sequence: TGTGCCAGCAGTAATCTACAGGGTTCGAACACTGAAGCTTTCTTT. V and J are TRBV9 and TRBJ1-1, with D perhaps TRBD1 (6 bases). The CDR3 covers 15 residues. The V gene's germline CDR1 is SGDLS and CDR2 YYNGEE. Trimming removed 5 bases from V and 1 base from J, with 15 bases in between.

This chain links TRBV11-2 with TRBJ2-5; 9 bases fit TRBD2. Germline CDR1 SGHAT, CDR2 FQNNGV. This CDR3 spans 16 amino acids. Trimming cost V 5 bases and J 5 bases; bases outside gene matches: 12. CDR3 in DNA: TGTGCCAGCAGCCTTATCAAGCGGGAGGAGGATGAGACCCAGTACTTC. It yields the protein CASSLIKREEDETQYF.

This sequence joins TRBV5-1 and TRBJ2-6, with TRBD1 matching over 7 bases. Germline CDR1 reads SGHRS; CDR2 reads YFSETQ. The CDR3 has 17 residues. With 0 bases clipped from V and 2 bases from J, the junction kept 5 bases outside the gene matches. The CDR3 nucleotides are TGCGCCAGCAGCTTGGAACCTCAGGGGGCTGGGGCCAACGTCCTGACTTTC. It codes for CASSLEPQGAGANVLTF.

The J gene is TRBJ2-2, the V gene TRBV25-1, with D possibly matching TRBD1 (6 bases). Germline lookup yields CDR1 MGHDK and CDR2 SYGVNS. V gave up 5 bases and J gave up 2 bases, with 9 bases separating them. This CDR3 region has 14 residues. The CDR3 protein is CASSKTGNTGELFF. DNA for the CDR3: TGTGCCAGCAGTAAGACAGGCAACACCGGGGAGCTGTTTTTT.

The chain is built from TRBV19 and TRBJ1-2; 9 positions agree with TRBD1. Germline V lookup: CDR1 LNHDA, CDR2 SQIVND (reference sequence). With 2 bases clipped from V and 7 bases from J, the junction kept 11 bases outside the gene matches. This CDR3 has 16 amino acids. The CDR3 is CASSIPHPGQGGGYTF. The CDR3 nucleotides are TGTGCCAGTAGTATACCCCACCCGGGACAGGGAGGTGGCTACACCTTC.

The chain links TRBV29-1 to TRBJ1-2; 7 bases are shared with TRBD1. Germline V CDR1 and CDR2: SQVTM, ANQGSEA. Losses at the gene ends were 7 bases for V and 1 base for J; bases not matched to a gene: 9. The CDR3 sequence is 14 residues long. The CDR3 DNA reads as TGCAGCGCCGTCCCAGGGGGGAATAACTATGGCTACACCTTC. Residues: CSAVPGGNNYGYTF.

The rearrangement links TRBV25-1 to TRBJ2-5; D unclear. The germline V and J ends were trimmed by 4 bases and 0 bases, with 9 bases remaining between them. CDR1 is MGHDK and CDR2 is SYGVNS in the germline V gene. CDR3 size: 14 residues. The CDR3 region is CASSVELYQETQYF. The CDR3 DNA follows: TGTGCCAGCAGTGTGGAGTTGTACCAAGAGACCCAGTACTTC.

The rearrangement links TRBV5-1 to TRBJ2-5; 12 bases are a match to TRBD2. Germline V CDR1 and CDR2: SGHRS, YFSETQ. J gave up 5 bases and V 6 bases, and 5 bases lay outside the gene matches. The CDR3 is 14 amino acids. The CDR3 DNA is TGCGCCAGCACTAGCGGGGGGGCCGTGGAGACCCAGTACTTC. Translating it yields CASTSGGAVETQYF.

CDR3 DNA: TGTGCCAGTAGTATAGAACAACTAGCGCTCACAGGTGAGCAGTTCTTC. This codes for CASSIEQLALTGEQFF. The chain links TRBV19 to TRBJ2-1; 7 nucleotides agree with TRBD2. The junction had 11 bases not matched to a gene; V was cut back by 0 bases and J by 9 bases. CDR1 and CDR2 (germline): LNHDA, SQIVND (reference sequence). CDR3 length: 16 amino acids.